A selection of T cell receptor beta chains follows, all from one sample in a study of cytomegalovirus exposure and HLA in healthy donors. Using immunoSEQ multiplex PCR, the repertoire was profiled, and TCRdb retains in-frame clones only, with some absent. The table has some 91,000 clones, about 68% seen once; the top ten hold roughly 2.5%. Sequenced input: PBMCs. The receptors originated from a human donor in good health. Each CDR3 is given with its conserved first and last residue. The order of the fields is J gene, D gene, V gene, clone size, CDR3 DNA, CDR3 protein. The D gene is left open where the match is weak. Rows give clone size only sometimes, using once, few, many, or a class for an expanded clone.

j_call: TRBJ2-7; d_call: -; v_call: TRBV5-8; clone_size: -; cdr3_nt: TGTGCCAGCAGCTTGAGGCTGCGACTGGACTACGAGCAGTACTTC; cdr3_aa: CASSLRLRLDYEQYF
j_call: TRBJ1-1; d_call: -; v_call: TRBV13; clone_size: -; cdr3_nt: TGTGCCAGCAGCTCGACAGTGAACACTGAAGCTTTCTTT; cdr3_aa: CASSSTVNTEAFF
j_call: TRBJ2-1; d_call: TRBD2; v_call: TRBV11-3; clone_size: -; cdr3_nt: TGTGCCAGCAGACCCGCGGGGGGACTCTACAATGAGCAGTTCTTC; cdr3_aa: CASRPAGGLYNEQFF
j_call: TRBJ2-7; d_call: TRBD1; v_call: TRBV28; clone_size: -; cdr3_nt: TGTGCCAGCAGTCCCGGACAGGGAACGACCGAGCAGTACTTC; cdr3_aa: CASSPGQGTTEQYF
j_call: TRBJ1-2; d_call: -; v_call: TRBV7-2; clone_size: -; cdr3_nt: TGTGCCAGCAGTGAGTCCCTGACAGAAAGTGCCGGCTACACCTTC; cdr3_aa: CASSESLTESAGYTF
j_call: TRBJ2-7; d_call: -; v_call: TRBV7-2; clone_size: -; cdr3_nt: TGTGCCAGCAGCTGGAACAGGGACTCCTACGAGCAGTACTTC; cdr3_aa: CASSWNRDSYEQYF
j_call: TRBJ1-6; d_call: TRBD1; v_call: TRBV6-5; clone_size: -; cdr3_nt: TGTGCCAGCAGTTACTCGACAGGGCTGACTAATTCACCCCTCCACTTT; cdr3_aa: CASSYSTGLTNSPLHF
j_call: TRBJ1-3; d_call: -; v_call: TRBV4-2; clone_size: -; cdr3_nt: TGTGCCAGCAGCCAAGTGGAGGGTCTTCGAATTTTT; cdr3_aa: CASSQVEGLRIF
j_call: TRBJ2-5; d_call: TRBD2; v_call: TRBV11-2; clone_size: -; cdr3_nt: TGTGCCAGCAGCTTAGGGTCGACTAGCGGGGGAGGAGAGACCCAGTACTTC; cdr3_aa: CASSLGSTSGGGETQYF
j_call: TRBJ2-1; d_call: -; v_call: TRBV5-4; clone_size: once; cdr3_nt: TGTGCCAGCAGCCCCCGCGCGTTAGCGAGTTACAATGAGCAGTTCTTC; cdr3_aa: CASSPRALASYNEQFF
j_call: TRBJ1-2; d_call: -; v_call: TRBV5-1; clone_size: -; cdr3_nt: TGCGCCAGCAGCTTGGACAAGATATTTAACTATGGCTACACCTTC; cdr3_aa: CASSLDKIFNYGYTF
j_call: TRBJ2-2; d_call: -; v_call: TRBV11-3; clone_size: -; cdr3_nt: TGTGCCAGCAGCTGGTCAGGGTCTTCCGGGGAGCTGTTTTTT; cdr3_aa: CASSWSGSSGELFF
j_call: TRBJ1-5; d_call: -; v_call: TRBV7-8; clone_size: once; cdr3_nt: TGTGCCAGCAGCTTAGCCCTGTCTCAGCCCCAGCATTTT; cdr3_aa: CASSLALSQPQHF
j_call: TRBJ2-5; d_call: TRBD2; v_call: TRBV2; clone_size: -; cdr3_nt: TGTGCCAGCAGTGGGGGGGGACTAGCCCGCCAAGAGACCCAGTACTTC; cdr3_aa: CASSGGGLARQETQYF
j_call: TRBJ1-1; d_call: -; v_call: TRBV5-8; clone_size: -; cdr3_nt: TGTGCCAGCAGCCCGTTCGATGGGGGGAAGAACACTGAAGCTTTCTTT; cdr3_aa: CASSPFDGGKNTEAFF
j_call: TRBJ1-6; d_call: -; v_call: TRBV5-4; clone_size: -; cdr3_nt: TGTGCCAGCAGGCTGGGCGGGCGAGGAGATTCACCCCTCCACTTT; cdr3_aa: CASRLGGRGDSPLHF
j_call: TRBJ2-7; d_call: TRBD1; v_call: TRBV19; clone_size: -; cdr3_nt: TGTGCCAGTAGTACAGGACAGGGATCCTACGAGCAGTACTTC; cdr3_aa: CASSTGQGSYEQYF
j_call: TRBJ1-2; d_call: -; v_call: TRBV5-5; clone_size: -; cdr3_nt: TGTGCCAGCAACCTTGCTGGGGGCAGGGGATATGGCTACACCTTC; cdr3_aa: CASNLAGGRGYGYTF
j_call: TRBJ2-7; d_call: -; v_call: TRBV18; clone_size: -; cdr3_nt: TGTGCCAGCTCACCACAGGGGCAGGGTTACGAGCAGTACTTC; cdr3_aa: CASSPQGQGYEQYF
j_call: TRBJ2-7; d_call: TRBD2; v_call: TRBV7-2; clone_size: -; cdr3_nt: TGTGCCAGCAGCCTCGGACTAGCGGGGGCCGAGCAGTACTTC; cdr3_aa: CASSLGLAGAEQYF
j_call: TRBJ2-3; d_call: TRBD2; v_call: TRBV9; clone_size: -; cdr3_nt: TGTGCCAGCAGCCCTCAACTAGCGGGGGAAGATACGCAGTATTTT; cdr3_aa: CASSPQLAGEDTQYF
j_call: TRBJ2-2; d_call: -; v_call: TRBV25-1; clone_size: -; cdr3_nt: TGTGCCAGCAGCCCAAGGGGGGGCGCGGCGGCCGGGGAGCTGTTTTTT; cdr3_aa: CASSPRGGAAAGELFF
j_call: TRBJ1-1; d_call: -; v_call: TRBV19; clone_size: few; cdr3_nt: TGTGCCAGTAGTATAGAGGGAGGGGTGAACACTGAAGCTTTCTTT; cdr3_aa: CASSIEGGVNTEAFF
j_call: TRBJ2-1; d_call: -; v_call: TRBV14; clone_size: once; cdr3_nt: TGTGCCAGCACCAAAAGTCCCGTAACCGGGACACCGACTTACAATGAGCAGTTCTTC; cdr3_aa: CASTKSPVTGTPTYNEQFF
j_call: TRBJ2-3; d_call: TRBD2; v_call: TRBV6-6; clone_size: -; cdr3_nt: TGTGCCAGCAGAACTAGCGGGGGGTCCACAGATACGCAGTATTTT; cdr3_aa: CASRTSGGSTDTQYF
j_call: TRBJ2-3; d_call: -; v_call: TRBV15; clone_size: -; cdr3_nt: TGTGCCACCAGCGGCAGAAGGGGCTTCACAGATACGCAGTATTTT; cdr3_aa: CATSGRRGFTDTQYF
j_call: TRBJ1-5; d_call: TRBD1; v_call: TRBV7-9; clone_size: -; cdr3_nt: TGTGCCAGCAGCAGGACAGGGGGCAATCAGCCCCAGCATTTT; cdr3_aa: CASSRTGGNQPQHF
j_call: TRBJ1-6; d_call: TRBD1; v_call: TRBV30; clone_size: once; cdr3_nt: TGTGCCAGGGATAACAGGGGTTCCAATTCACCCCTCCACTTT; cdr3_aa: CARDNRGSNSPLHF
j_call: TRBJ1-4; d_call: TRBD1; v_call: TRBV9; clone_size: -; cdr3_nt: TGTGCCAGCAGCGTTGGCCCAAGACAGGGCTATGAAAAACTGTTTTTT; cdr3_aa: CASSVGPRQGYEKLFF
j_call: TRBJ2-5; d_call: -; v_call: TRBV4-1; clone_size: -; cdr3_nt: TGCGCCAGCAGCCAAGATAGAGCCTTCCAAGAGACCCAGTACTTC; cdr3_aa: CASSQDRAFQETQYF
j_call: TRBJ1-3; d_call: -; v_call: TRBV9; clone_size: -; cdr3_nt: TGTGCCAGCAGCGGTGGGGCTTACTCTGGAAACACCATATATTTT; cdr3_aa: CASSGGAYSGNTIYF
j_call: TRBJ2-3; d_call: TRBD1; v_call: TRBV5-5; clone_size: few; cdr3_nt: TGTGCCAGCAGCTGGGGGACAGCATTGGATACGCAGTATTTT; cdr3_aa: CASSWGTALDTQYF
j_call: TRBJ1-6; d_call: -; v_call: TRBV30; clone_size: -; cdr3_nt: TGTGCCTGGAGGGCCGGGTTGATCGATTCACCCCTCCACTTT; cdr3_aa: CAWRAGLIDSPLHF
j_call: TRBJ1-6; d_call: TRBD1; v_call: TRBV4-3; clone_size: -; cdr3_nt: TGCGCCAGCAGTCTCGACAGGGGGCCTGGTAATTCACCCCTCCACTTT; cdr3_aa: CASSLDRGPGNSPLHF
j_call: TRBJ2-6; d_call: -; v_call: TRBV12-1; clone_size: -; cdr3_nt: TGTGCCAGCAGCCCCAGGGCCCGGGACAGGGTATCCTCTGGGGCCAACGTCCTGACTTTC; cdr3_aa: CASSPRARDRVSSGANVLTF
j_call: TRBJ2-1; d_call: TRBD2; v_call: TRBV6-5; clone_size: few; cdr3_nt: TGTGCCAGCAATCGAGCGGGGGGCGACAATGAGCAGTTCTTC; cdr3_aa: CASNRAGGDNEQFF
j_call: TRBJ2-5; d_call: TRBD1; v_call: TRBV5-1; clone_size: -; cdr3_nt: TGCGCCAGCACCCGGACAGGGGGCGCGGAGACCCAGTACTTC; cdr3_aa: CASTRTGGAETQYF
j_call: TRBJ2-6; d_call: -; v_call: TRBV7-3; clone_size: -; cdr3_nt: TGTGCCAGCAGCTCGAGGGAGGCCGGGGCCAACGTCCTGACTTTC; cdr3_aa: CASSSREAGANVLTF
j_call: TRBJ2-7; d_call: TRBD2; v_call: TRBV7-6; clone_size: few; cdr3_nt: TGTGCCAGCAGCATATCCGGGGGGGAGGACGAGCAGTACTTC; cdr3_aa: CASSISGGEDEQYF
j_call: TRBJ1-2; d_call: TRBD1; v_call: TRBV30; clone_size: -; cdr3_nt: TGTGCCTGGAGTGTACGACAGGGGACCGGCTACACCTTC; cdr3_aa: CAWSVRQGTGYTF
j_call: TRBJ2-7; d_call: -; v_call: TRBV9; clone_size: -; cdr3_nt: TGTGCCAGCAGCGTAGGGAGGAATTACGAGCAGTACTTC; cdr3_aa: CASSVGRNYEQYF
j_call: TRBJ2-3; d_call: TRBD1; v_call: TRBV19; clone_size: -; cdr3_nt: TGTGCCAGTAGGACAGGGGCAACGCAGTATTTT; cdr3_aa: CASRTGATQYF